This TCR beta chain was documented in a study of blood T cell repertoires in COVID-19. At the level of the study: In each case, the material was cDNA or gDNA derived from T cells, B-cell-depleted T cells, or PBMCs.

Germline assignment: CDR1 MNHEY and CDR2 SMNVEV (reference sequence). V lost 2 bases and J lost 6, with 13 bases in between. This CDR3 spans 15 amino acids. Generated by immunoSEQ multiplex PCR, the TCRdb table keeps only in-frame clones and is missing some. The data contain around 250,000 clones, around 80% of them singletons. This clonotype was sampled from a man older than 75 with acute or convalescent COVID-19. J is TRBJ2-2 and V is TRBV27, with unresolved D. Sequenced input: peripheral blood. CDR3 sequence: CASSLQDSAPGELFF. CDR3 in DNA: TGTGCCAGCAGTTTACAAGACTCCGCCCCCGGGGAGCTGTTTTTT.